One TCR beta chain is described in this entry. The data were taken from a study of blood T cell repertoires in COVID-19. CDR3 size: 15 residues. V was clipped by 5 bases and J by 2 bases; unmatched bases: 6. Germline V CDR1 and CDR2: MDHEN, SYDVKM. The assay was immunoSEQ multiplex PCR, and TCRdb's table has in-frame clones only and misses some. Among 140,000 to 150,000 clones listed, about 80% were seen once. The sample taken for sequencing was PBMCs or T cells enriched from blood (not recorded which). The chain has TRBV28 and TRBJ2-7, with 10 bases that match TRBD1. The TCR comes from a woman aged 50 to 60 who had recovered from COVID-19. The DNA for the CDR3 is TGTGCCAGCAGTCCCGGACAGGGGGGCACCTACGAGCAGTACTTC. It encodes CASSPGQGGTYEQYF.